A single T cell receptor (beta chain) is shown here with its context. Germline CDR1 and CDR2: ENHRY and SYGVKD. V shed 10 bases, J shed 0 bases, and the junction held 8 bases outside the gene matches. The CDR3 is made up of 14 amino acids. Method: immunoSEQ multiplex PCR; TCRdb's copy keeps in-frame clones and lacks some. The table lists tens of thousands of clones, under 85% of them singletons. These data belong to a study of blood T cell repertoires in COVID-19. Seattle patients were enrolled while actively infected and followed longitudinally. This clonotype was sampled from a man aged 45-60 years with COVID-19, enrolled during active disease. Material for sequencing was peripheral blood. The rearrangement uses TRBV10-3 and TRBJ1-1; 7 bases are a match to TRBD1. CDR3 sequence reads: CATSGQHMNTEAFF. In DNA form, the CDR3 reads TGTGCCACCTCGGGACAGCATATGAACACTGAAGCTTTCTTT.